Following are 30 T cell receptor beta chains from one sample sequenced in a study of blood T cells in healthy people across ages. PCR was performed a second time for about 7 to 11 cycles using a sample-barcoded 5' primer and a J-beta primer mix. One entry per CDR3 protein, called by TCRdb with MiXCR from the 5' RACE reads. The sample has about 640,000 distinct CDR3 sequences, under 30% seen once. The specimen sequenced was blood. Receptors originate from a woman aged 80 or over in good health.

This clonotype appeared a few times. The chain is built from TRBV4-3 and TRBJ1-6, with D uncertain. CDR1 LGHNA and CDR2 YSLEER come from the germline V gene. The CDR3 contains 14 residues. V was trimmed by 6 bases and J by 9 bases, leaving 15 bases between them. CDR3 nucleotides: TGCGCCAGCAGTGCGACCGGGGAGGGTTCACCCCTCCACTTT. Its translation is CASSATGEGSPLHF.

This clonotype was observed at least ten times. The chain couples TRBV4-2 to TRBJ2-1, with a tentative D call TRBD2 (6 bases). The germline V and J ends were trimmed by 4 bases and 3 bases, with 19 bases remaining between them. Germline loops: CDR1 LGHNA, CDR2 YNFKEQ. CDR3 length: 17 residues. This CDR3 is CASSREVGRIIYNEQFF. The CDR3 nucleotides read TGTGCCAGCAGCCGGGAGGTCGGGCGGATAATCTACAATGAGCAGTTCTTC.

The chain carries TRBV6-1 and TRBJ2-1; TRBD2 aligns across 7 bases. In germline, CDR1 is MNHNS, CDR2 SASEGT. Losses at the gene ends were 3 bases for V and 3 bases for J; bases not matched to a gene: 2. The CDR3 has 14 residues. The DNA for the CDR3 is TGTGCCAGCAGTGAGACTAGCTTCTACAATGAGCAGTTCTTC. Encoded protein: CASSETSFYNEQFF.

This clonotype appeared many times. This chain joins TRBV7-2 and TRBJ2-1; D gene ambiguous. CDR3 length: 15 amino acids. The germline V gene has CDR1 SGHTA and CDR2 FQGNSA. V lost 2 bases and J lost 7, with 15 bases in between. CDR3 sequence: CASSLSFRAGNEQFF. In DNA, the CDR3 is TGTGCCAGCAGCTTAAGTTTCCGGGCTGGGAATGAGCAGTTCTTC.

This clonotype was observed many times. V is TRBV4-2 and J is TRBJ1-2, with 7 bases that match TRBD1. J gave up 1 base and V 3 bases, and 8 bases lay outside the gene matches. The CDR3 covers 16 residues. Looked up from germline, CDR1 is LGHNA and CDR2 is YNFKEQ. CDR3 bases: TGTGCCAGCAGCCAGGACACGGGACAGAATAACTATGGCTACACCTTC. Its translation: CASSQDTGQNNYGYTF.

This clonotype was counted only a few times. The chain combines TRBV20-1 with TRBJ1-1; 8 bases map to TRBD1. The CDR3 spans 15 residues. Germline loops: CDR1 DFQATT, CDR2 SNEGSKA (reference sequence). Trimming at V came to 4 bases and at J to 10 bases, leaving 17 bases not matched to a gene. The CDR3 nucleotides are TGCAGTGCTACCGACCAAACAGGGGGTTGGGGGTCAGCTTTCTTT. It specifies CSATDQTGGWGSAFF.

This clonotype has ten or more counts. This chain links TRBV12-3 or TRBV12-4 with TRBJ1-1; a possible D gene is TRBD1 (6 bases). Trimming removed 5 bases at V and 0 bases at J, with 13 bases between. The length of the CDR3 is 15 residues. The CDR3 coding sequence is TGTGCCAGCAGTCCCCAGGGGACGGTGAACACTGAAGCTTTCTTT. Residues: CASSPQGTVNTEAFF.

This clonotype was picked up a small number of times. V and J are TRBV18 and TRBJ2-5; 9 positions match TRBD1. V lost 6 bases, J lost 4 bases, and 9 bases stayed unmatched. This CDR3 is built from 15 residues. CDR1 and CDR2 (germline): KGHSH, LQKENI. As DNA, the CDR3 is TGTGCCAGCTCTCGTCCTACAGGGGGCGTAGAGACCCAGTACTTC. Protein product: CASSRPTGGVETQYF.

This clonotype appeared many times. The chain links TRBV7-8 to TRBJ2-1; D is uncertain. The ends were cut back, 3 bases at V and 8 bases at J, with 5 bases in the middle. The germline CDR1 and CDR2 sequences are SGHVS and FQNEAQ. There are 11 residues in the CDR3. The CDR3 reads CASSFEDEQFF. DNA for the CDR3: TGTGCCAGCAGCTTTGAGGATGAGCAGTTCTTC.

This clonotype has at least ten counts. V is TRBV7-9 and J is TRBJ2-7; 8 bases map to TRBD1. This CDR3 has 14 residues. The germline CDR1 and CDR2 sequences are SEHNR and FQNEAQ (reference sequence). V lost 5 bases, J lost 2 bases, and 5 bases stayed unmatched. This chain's CDR3 is CASSPGQVPYEQYF. In nucleotides, the CDR3 is TGTGCCAGCAGCCCGGGACAGGTCCCCTACGAGCAGTACTTC.

In this sample, this clonotype turned up a few times. The chain links TRBV5-4 to TRBJ1-2, with D perhaps TRBD1 (6 bases). V lost 3 bases and J lost 0, with 15 bases in between. Germline assignment: CDR1 SGHNT and CDR2 YYREEE (reference sequence). The CDR3 loop spans 16 amino acids. The DNA of the CDR3 is TGTGCCAGCAGCTCCGGTAGGGGGATAGCTAACTATGGCTACACCTTC. Protein: CASSSGRGIANYGYTF. Together with reference TRBV5-4 and TRBJ1-2, the CDR3 gives the full variable domain: ETGVTQSPTHLIKTRGQQVTLRCSSQSGHNTVSWYQQALGQGPQFIFQYYREEENGRGNFPPRFSGLQFPNYSSELNVNALELDDSALYLCASSSGRGIANYGYTFGSGTRLTVV.

This clonotype was detected only a few times. The chain uses TRBV12-3 or TRBV12-4 and TRBJ2-3; 7 nucleotides match TRBD1. The CDR3 consists of 15 residues. The V segment lost 1 base and the J segment 4 bases; nucleotides outside the gene matches: 5. The CDR3 loop reads CASSLDRGSADTQYF. The CDR3 region has the DNA TGTGCCAGCAGTTTAGACAGGGGAAGCGCAGATACGCAGTATTTT.

This clonotype has ten or more counts. This rearrangement joins TRBV4-3 to TRBJ1-5, with TRBD1 as a possible D gene (5 bases). From germline, CDR1 is LGHNA and CDR2 YSLEER. The germline V and J ends were trimmed by 0 bases and 2 bases, with 11 bases remaining between them. The CDR3 is 16 residues long. The CDR3 region has the DNA TGCGCCAGCAGCCAAGATAGGGGCCACGGCAATCAGCCCCAGCATTTT. Amino acids: CASSQDRGHGNQPQHF.

This chain links TRBV7-9 with TRBJ2-5; possibly TRBD1 or TRBD2 for D (5 bases each). V lost 5 bases and J 1 base, leaving 17 bases between the germline ends. CDR1 SEHNR and CDR2 FQNEAQ come from the germline V gene (reference sequence). This CDR3 region has 16 residues. CDR3 sequence: CASSPSRGGVQETQYF. CDR3 sequence (DNA): TGTGCCAGCAGCCCCTCCCGGGGCGGAGTCCAAGAGACCCAGTACTTC. Using reference TRBV7-9 and TRBJ2-5 for the parts outside the CDR3, the full variable domain is DTGVSQNPRHKITKRGQNVTFRCDPISEHNRLYWYRQTLGQGPEFLTYFQNEAQLEKSRLLSDRFSAERPKGSFSTLEIQRTEQGDSAMYLCASSPSRGGVQETQYFGPGTRLLVL.

Concerning this clonotype: A much larger clonotype is one base distant, so this may be a read error. This rearrangement joins TRBV18 to TRBJ1-2, with D possibly matching TRBD1 (6 bases). The CDR3 runs 15 residues. Germline CDR1 KGHSH, CDR2 LQKENI. CDR3 bases: TGTGCCAGCTCACCCGGGCAGGGGAGTCACTATGGCTGCACCTTC. Translated: CASSPGQGSHYGCTF.

In this sample, this clonotype turned up many times. V is TRBV30 and J is TRBJ1-2, with 9 bases fitting TRBD1. Germline V gene data show CDR1 as GTSNPN and CDR2 as SVGIG (reference sequence). This CDR3 region has 17 residues. V lost 0 bases and J lost 1; bases outside the gene matches: 9. The chain's CDR3 is CAWSVGGTGHLNYGYTF. In nucleotides, the CDR3 is TGTGCCTGGAGTGTAGGGGGGACAGGGCACCTTAACTATGGCTACACCTTC.

This clonotype has at least ten counts. This chain joins TRBV6-1 and TRBJ2-1; D is possibly TRBD1 (6 bases). The CDR3 covers 13 residues. V was trimmed by 6 bases and J by 4 bases, leaving 10 bases between them. The germline V gene has CDR1 MNHNS and CDR2 SASEGT. The CDR3 loop reads CASRVTGYNEQFF. As DNA, the CDR3 is TGTGCCAGCAGAGTGACAGGATACAATGAGCAGTTCTTC.

There are many counts of this clonotype. The junction departs from germline at one end; a sequencing error may be responsible. The chain carries TRBV12-3 or TRBV12-4 and TRBJ2-3, with a weak D call TRBD1 (5 bases). The CDR3 consists of 15 residues. CDR3 in amino acids: CVSSSADRPTDTQYF. The CDR3, as DNA: TGTGTCAGCAGCTCGGCAGACAGACCCACAGATACGCAGTATTTT.

This clonotype showed up many times. Just one base apart from a much larger clone, this may be a read error. This chain uses TRBV6-2 or TRBV6-3 with TRBJ2-5; TRBD1 aligns across 7 bases. With V trimmed by 7 bases and J by 11 bases, 7 bases remained unmatched. CDR1 is MNHEY and CDR2 is SVGEGT in the germline V gene. The CDR3 length is 11 residues. CDR3 residues: CASNRGNEQYF. DNA of the CDR3: TGTGCCAGCAACAGGGGAAATGAGCAGTACTTC.

This clonotype came up many times. The V gene is TRBV27, the J gene TRBJ2-7, with 8 nucleotides matching TRBD1. J was trimmed by 5 bases and V by 5 bases; bases with no gene match: 11. The CDR3 spans 15 residues. The V gene's germline CDR1 is MNHEY and CDR2 SMNVEV (reference sequence). The CDR3 coding sequence is TGTGCCAGCAGTCCCCCTGGGACAGGAACCCACGAGCAGTACTTC. Protein sequence: CASSPPGTGTHEQYF.

V is TRBV28 and J is TRBJ2-2; D remains unclear. CDR3 length: 13 residues. Germline V lookup: CDR1 MDHEN, CDR2 SYDVKM. V dropped 5 bases and J dropped 4 bases, with 8 bases sitting between them. For the CDR3, the DNA is TGTGCCAGCAGTCCCCCCTCCACCGGGGAGCTGTTTTTT. This translates into CASSPPSTGELFF.

Ten or more counts support this clonotype. The V gene is TRBV6-1, the J gene TRBJ1-2; TRBD1 matches at 7 bases. J gave up 6 bases and V 4 bases, and 14 bases lay outside the gene matches. In germline, CDR1 is MNHNS, CDR2 SASEGT. This CDR3 is built from 16 residues. CDR3 in DNA: TGTGCCAGCAGTGCACCCCCCCGGACAGGTAGAAATGGCTACACCTTC. Translation gives CASSAPPRTGRNGYTF.

In its sample, this clonotype was seen many times. This chain connects TRBV5-1 to TRBJ2-7; TRBD2 matches at 7 bases. Losses at the gene ends were 2 bases for V and 2 bases for J; bases not matched to a gene: 7. This CDR3 is 15 amino acids long. Germline-derived CDR1 and CDR2 are SGHRS and YFSETQ. The DNA for the CDR3 is TGCGCCAGCAGCTTCACGGGGGGTGGGGCCTACGAGCAGTACTTC. Translated, it gives CASSFTGGGAYEQYF.

In regard to this clonotype: A much bigger clone sits one base away, suggesting this may be a read error. V is TRBV27 and J is TRBJ2-7; no definite D call. Deletions cut 3 bases from V and 3 bases from J, with 12 bases between. The germline gives CDR1 MNHEY, CDR2 SMNVEV (reference sequence). The CDR3 runs to 14 residues. CDR3 in amino acids: CASSFYRTVYEQYF. The DNA for the CDR3 is TGTGCCAGCAGTTTCTACCGGACGGTCTACGAGCAGTACTTC.

This clonotype was counted at least ten times. This chain links TRBV5-1 with TRBJ2-7, with 8 bases fitting TRBD2. The V and J ends lost 7 bases and 1 base, in that order; junction bases with no gene match: 10. Germline CDR1 is SGHRS and CDR2 is YFSETQ. This CDR3 region has 15 residues. The CDR3 loop reads CASALPAGDSYEQYF. DNA for the CDR3: TGCGCCAGCGCCTTACCAGCGGGGGATTCCTACGAGCAGTACTTC.

This clonotype has a single count. The chain's CDR3 is CASSDEPRNTQYF. CDR3 nucleotide sequence: TGTGCCAGCAGCGATGAACCGCGAAATACGCAGTATTTT. The rearrangement joins TRBV13 to TRBJ2-3, with unresolved D. V was shortened by 5 bases and J by 7 bases, with 13 bases between the two germline ends. Germline values: CDR1 PRHDT, CDR2 FYEKMQ (reference sequence). CDR3 length: 13 residues.

The chain uses TRBV5-1 and TRBJ1-2; D gene unclear. Germline V gene data show CDR1 as SGHRS and CDR2 as YFSETQ. The CDR3 contains 15 residues. V was shortened by 0 bases and J by 3 bases, with 12 bases between the two germline ends. Here the CDR3 reads CASSLVGLGDYGYTF. The CDR3 nucleotides read TGCGCCAGCAGCTTGGTGGGCCTCGGAGACTATGGCTACACCTTC.

This clonotype was picked up a small number of times. The V gene is TRBV25-1, the J gene TRBJ1-1; D is unclear. V lost 2 bases to trimming and J lost 1 base, with 8 bases between them. CDR1 and CDR2 from the germline V gene are MGHDK and SYGVNS. The CDR3 is made up of 14 amino acids. The CDR3 DNA sequence: TGTGCCAGCAGTGAACGATGGGGGAACACTGAAGCTTTCTTT. Amino acids: CASSERWGNTEAFF.

V gene TRBV6-2 or TRBV6-3 combines with J gene TRBJ1-5; D gene uncertain. Trimming shortened V by 7 bases and J by 5 bases, and 12 bases separated the two germline ends. The CDR3 runs 13 residues. Germline-derived CDR1 and CDR2 are MNHEY and SVGEGT. CDR3 region: CASTDPGDQPQHF. CDR3 nucleotide sequence: TGTGCCAGCACAGATCCGGGAGATCAGCCCCAGCATTTT.

In this sample, this clonotype turned up many times. V usage is TRBV6-1 and J usage is TRBJ2-7, with D perhaps matching TRBD1 (5 bases). Trimming shortened V by 7 bases and J by 4 bases, and 14 bases separated the two germline ends. The CDR3 totals 13 residues. Germline lookup yields CDR1 MNHNS and CDR2 SASEGT. CDR3 region: CASNERQTYEQYF. The CDR3 DNA sequence: TGTGCCAGCAATGAGAGACAGACTTACGAGCAGTACTTC.